This T cell receptor (beta chain) was identified in a study of blood T cell repertoires in COVID-19. The CDR3 is made up of 14 amino acids. V shed 2 bases and J shed 0 bases, with 7 bases lying between them. Germline V gene data show CDR1 as SGHRS and CDR2 as YFSETQ. This clone has a handful of counts. Method: immunoSEQ multiplex PCR; TCRdb's copy keeps in-frame clones and lacks some. The data show 75,000 to 90,000 clones, roughly 80% seen once. The chain joins TRBV5-1 to TRBJ2-3, with D maybe TRBD2 (6 bases). The sample was peripheral blood. This receptor was taken from a man aged 60 to 69 with COVID-19, enrolled during active disease. The CDR3 DNA sequence: TGCGCCAGCAGCTTTGGGGGGAGCACAGATACGCAGTATTTT. As protein: CASSFGGSTDTQYF.